Listed below are T cell receptor beta chains from one sample, sequenced in a study of T-cell reconstitution after alpha-beta-depleted transplantation in children. TCRdb processed the PCR reads anew with MiXCR; each CDR3 protein has one entry. The top ten hold less than 6.5% of the sample, which has 490,000 or so distinct CDR3 sequences, approximately 13% seen once. The source material was PBMCs from the stem cell graft donor, sampled from the stem cell graft. These receptors all stem from a human donor who donated a stem cell graft to a child with combined immunodeficiency. Both conserved end residues are part of each CDR3. Only some rows state a clone size, as once, few, many or a class for expanded clones.

J: TRBJ2-1
size: NA
V: TRBV6-2/TRBV6-3
CDR3: CASRGQGRYNEQFF

J: TRBJ2-4
size: many
V: TRBV12-3/TRBV12-4
CDR3: CASSVLAKNIQYF

J: TRBJ2-3
size: few
V: TRBV20-1
CDR3: CSARVGSTDTQYF

J: TRBJ2-7
size: few
V: TRBV20-1
CDR3: CSARDRGGYSYEQYF

J: TRBJ2-5
size: NA
V: TRBV9
CDR3: CASSPSGTGDQETQYF

J: TRBJ2-4
size: NA
V: TRBV7-2
CDR3: CASSLSVKNIQYF

J: TRBJ2-7
size: few
V: TRBV24-1
CDR3: CATSAGDEQYF

J: TRBJ1-2
size: NA
V: TRBV12-3/TRBV12-4
CDR3: CASSPSLGGFAYGYTF

J: TRBJ1-2
size: NA
V: TRBV12-3/TRBV12-4
CDR3: CASGRSRTNYGYTF

J: TRBJ2-1
size: many
V: TRBV29-1
CDR3: CSVEDRAAYNEQFF

J: TRBJ2-5
size: NA
V: TRBV2
CDR3: CASRRDRAQETQYF

J: TRBJ2-5
size: few
V: TRBV3-1
CDR3: CASSQDRDRKQETQYF

J: TRBJ1-1
size: many
V: TRBV27
CDR3: CASSHDRSMNTEAFF

J: TRBJ1-2
size: few
V: TRBV7-8
CDR3: CASSLGGISRDYGYTF

J: TRBJ1-6
size: few
V: TRBV27
CDR3: CASSSIGRDDSPLHF

J: TRBJ2-2
size: few
V: TRBV19
CDR3: CASSILGGELFF

J: TRBJ1-1
size: few
V: TRBV10-3
CDR3: CAISSSKKTEAFF

J: TRBJ2-1
size: many
V: TRBV6-5
CDR3: CASRPGINNEQFF

J: TRBJ2-2
size: NA
V: TRBV29-1
CDR3: CSAKGKGNTGELFF

J: TRBJ2-1
size: NA
V: TRBV7-6
CDR3: CASSLEAGGPLFEQFF

J: TRBJ2-7
size: NA
V: TRBV20-1
CDR3: CSAMTLATTYEQYF

J: TRBJ2-3
size: few
V: TRBV10-3
CDR3: CAISESFTSGEKRDTQYF

J: TRBJ2-5
size: few
V: TRBV30
CDR3: CAYGQGETQYF

J: TRBJ1-6
size: NA
V: TRBV24-1
CDR3: CATSDGYNSPLHF

J: TRBJ2-2
size: NA
V: TRBV6-2/TRBV6-3
CDR3: CASSYLARHGELFF

J: TRBJ2-1
size: many
V: TRBV4-3
CDR3: CASSQLADNYNEQFF

J: TRBJ1-2
size: few
V: TRBV19
CDR3: CASSIQVTAVYGYTF

J: TRBJ2-4
size: NA
V: TRBV20-1
CDR3: CSARDKVAGLDGGKNIQYF

J: TRBJ2-1
size: once
V: TRBV7-8
CDR3: CATNTGRDNEQFF

J: TRBJ2-7
size: few
V: TRBV30
CDR3: CAWRKTYEQYF

J: TRBJ2-3
size: NA
V: TRBV12-3/TRBV12-4
CDR3: CASSLVQDSTDTQYF

J: TRBJ2-7
size: many
V: TRBV20-1
CDR3: CSAGDRGDEQYF

J: TRBJ2-3
size: NA
V: TRBV7-2
CDR3: CASSPLDTQYF

J: TRBJ2-1
size: few
V: TRBV7-9
CDR3: CASSLSQVDEQFF

J: TRBJ2-7
size: NA
V: TRBV30
CDR3: CAWSRPTYTKYEQYF

J: TRBJ2-1
size: NA
V: TRBV29-1
CDR3: CSVDTGVGPYNEQFF

J: TRBJ2-3
size: NA
V: TRBV6-1
CDR3: CASSPYISGRGTDTQYF

J: TRBJ1-3
size: few
V: TRBV7-2
CDR3: CASSLTENTIYF

J: TRBJ1-5
size: NA
V: TRBV20-1
CDR3: CSAKGINQPQHF

J: TRBJ2-3
size: NA
V: TRBV4-1
CDR3: CASSHPGLAGGVGTQYF

J: TRBJ2-3
size: NA
V: TRBV7-3
CDR3: CASSATGAITDTQYF